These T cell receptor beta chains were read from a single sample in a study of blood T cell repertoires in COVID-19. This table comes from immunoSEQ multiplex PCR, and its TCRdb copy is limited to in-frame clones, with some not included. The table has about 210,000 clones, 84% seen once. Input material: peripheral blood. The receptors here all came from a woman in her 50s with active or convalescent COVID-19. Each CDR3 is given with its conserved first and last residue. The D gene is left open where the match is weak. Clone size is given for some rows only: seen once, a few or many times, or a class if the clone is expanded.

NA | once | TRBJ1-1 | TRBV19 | TGTGCCAGTAGTATAGGGTTGAGGGACACTGAAGCTTTCTTT | CASSIGLRDTEAFF
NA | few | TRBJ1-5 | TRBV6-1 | TGTGCCAGCAGTGAAAGGACGGGCTTAGGAGGTCAGCCCCAGCATTTT | CASSERTGLGGQPQHF
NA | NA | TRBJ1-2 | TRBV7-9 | TGTGCCAGCAGCTTGAGCCGGTGGTATGGCTACACCTTC | CASSLSRWYGYTF
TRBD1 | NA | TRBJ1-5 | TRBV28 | TGTGCCAGCAGTTCCGATCCCGGGACAGGGCTCGATCAGCCCCAGCATTTT | CASSSDPGTGLDQPQHF
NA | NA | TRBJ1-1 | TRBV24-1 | TGTGCCACCAGTGGCCTGGGCCAGGAAGCTTTCTTT | CATSGLGQEAFF
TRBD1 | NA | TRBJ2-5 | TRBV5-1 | TGCGCCAGCAGCCCTGGACAGGGGGATGTTGAGACCCAGTACTTC | CASSPGQGDVETQYF
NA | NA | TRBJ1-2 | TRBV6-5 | TGTGCCAGCAGTTCCGAACACAGGGCTAACTATGGCTACACCTTC | CASSSEHRANYGYTF
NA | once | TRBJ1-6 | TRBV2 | TGTGCCAGCAGTGAAGAGCAGGGGACCGATTCACCCCTCCACTTT | CASSEEQGTDSPLHF
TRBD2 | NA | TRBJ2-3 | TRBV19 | TGTGCCAGTAGTATGGCCGGGAGGGCCCCAGATACGCAGTATTTT | CASSMAGRAPDTQYF
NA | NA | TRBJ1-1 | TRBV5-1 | TGCGCCAGCAGCCCTCAGGGACAATTCACTGAAGCTTTCTTT | CASSPQGQFTEAFF
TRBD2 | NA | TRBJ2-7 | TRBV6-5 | TGTGCCAGCAGGGCATCGGGGGGGTCTCACGAGCAGTACTTC | CASRASGGSHEQYF
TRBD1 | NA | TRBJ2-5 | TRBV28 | TGTGCCAGCAGTCTGGGACAGGGGGAGACCCAGTACTTC | CASSLGQGETQYF
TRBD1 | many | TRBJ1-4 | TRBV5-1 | TGCGCCAGCGCTGGGCAGGGGACAGAGGAAAAACTGTTTTTT | CASAGQGTEEKLFF
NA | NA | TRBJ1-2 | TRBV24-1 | TGTGCCACCAGTGATGAGGGATATGGCTACACCTTC | CATSDEGYGYTF
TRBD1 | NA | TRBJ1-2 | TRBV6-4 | TGTGCCAGCAGTGCAAGACAGGGGGAGGCCTATGGCTACACCTTC | CASSARQGEAYGYTF
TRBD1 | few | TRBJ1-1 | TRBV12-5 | TGTGCTAGTGGCCCGGACAGGGGTGAAGCTTTCTTT | CASGPDRGEAFF
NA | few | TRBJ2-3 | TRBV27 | TGTGCCAGCAGTCACAGAACCTCCGGCACAGATACGCAGTATTTT | CASSHRTSGTDTQYF
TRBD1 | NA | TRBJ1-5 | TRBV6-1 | TGTGCCAGCAGTGCCGGACAGGGTGAAGCCGGCAATCAGCCCCAGCATTTT | CASSAGQGEAGNQPQHF
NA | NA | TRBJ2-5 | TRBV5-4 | TGTGCCAGCAGATTCGGGGGATTGGAGGAGACCCAGTACTTC | CASRFGGLEETQYF
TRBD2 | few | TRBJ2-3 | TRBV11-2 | TGTGCCAGCAGCTTAGAAGGCGGGGGGGCGAGCACAGATACGCAGTATTTT | CASSLEGGGASTDTQYF
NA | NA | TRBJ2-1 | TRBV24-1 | TGTGCCACCAGTGATTTTACTCCTAGCTCCTACAATGAGCAGTTCTTC | CATSDFTPSSYNEQFF
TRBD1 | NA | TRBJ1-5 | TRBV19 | TGTGCCAGTACCGCGACAGGGGGCGACAATCAGCCCCAGCATTTT | CASTATGGDNQPQHF
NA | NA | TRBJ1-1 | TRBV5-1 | TGCGCCAGCAGCTTGATCTCAGTCGGGGGCACTGAAGCTTTCTTT | CASSLISVGGTEAFF
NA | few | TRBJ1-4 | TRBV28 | TGTGCCAGCAGAAAACCCGATGGGAGAAATGAAAAACTGTTTTTT | CASRKPDGRNEKLFF
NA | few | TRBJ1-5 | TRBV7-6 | TGTGCCAGCAGCTCACATCGGGGGGATCAGCCCCAGCATTTT | CASSSHRGDQPQHF